What follows are 22 T cell receptor beta chains derived from one specimen sequenced in a study of blood T cell repertoires in COVID-19. The repertoire was sequenced with immunoSEQ multiplex PCR; TCRdb's copy has only in-frame clones and lacks some. The repertoire includes under 150,000 clones, around 80% of them detected once, and about 38% sits in the top ten. Source material: peripheral blood. Receptor source: a human donor in a cohort sampled during active COVID-19.

This clone was counted a single time. V is TRBV19 and J is TRBJ2-1; D may be TRBD1 (5 bases). The CDR3 consists of 12 residues. The V gene lost 4 bases and the J gene lost 6 bases, with 7 bases spanning the gap. Germline V gene sequence: CDR1 LNHDA, CDR2 SQIVND (reference sequence). The CDR3: CASSSRGNEQFF. Here the CDR3 DNA reads TGTGCCAGTAGTAGTAGGGGCAATGAGCAGTTCTTC.

The V gene is TRBV7-2, the J gene TRBJ2-7, with D possibly matching TRBD2 (5 bases). Germline-derived CDR1 and CDR2 are SGHTA and FQGNSA. The CDR3 length is 16 residues. Trimming removed 2 bases at V and 2 bases at J, with 16 bases between. CDR3 loop: CASSLIGGHSAYEQYF. The CDR3 nucleotides read TGTGCCAGCAGCTTAATCGGCGGGCACAGCGCCTACGAGCAGTACTTC.

The chain combines TRBV5-1 with TRBJ2-7, with D possibly matching TRBD1 (6 bases). Between the trimmed V and J ends, which lost 0 bases and 3 bases, there was a span of 10 bases. This CDR3 spans 14 amino acids. The V gene's germline CDR1 is SGHRS and CDR2 YFSETQ. The CDR3: CASSLEPDSYEQYF. CDR3 nucleotide sequence: TGCGCCAGCAGCTTGGAGCCGGACAGCTACGAGCAGTACTTC.

This clone was observed a few times. J is TRBJ1-4 and V is TRBV28; D is unclear. The CDR3 contains 12 residues. The germline CDR1 and CDR2 sequences are MDHEN and SYDVKM. V was clipped by 6 bases and J by 8 bases, with 10 bases between them. The chain's CDR3 is CASREGGEKLFF. DNA of the CDR3: TGTGCCAGCAGGGAGGGCGGGGAAAAACTGTTTTTT.

V usage is TRBV2 and J usage is TRBJ2-5, with D perhaps TRBD1 (5 bases). V was cut by 1 base and J by 1 base, with 10 bases left in between. The CDR3 is made up of 15 amino acids. The germline V gene has CDR1 SNHLY and CDR2 FYNNEI. CDR3 region: CASSEGRQTQETQYF. The DNA of the CDR3 is TGTGCCAGCAGTGAAGGTAGACAGACCCAAGAGACCCAGTACTTC.

This clone was observed a handful of times. The rearrangement links TRBV28 to TRBJ2-7; D might be TRBD1 (5 bases). V dropped 6 bases and J dropped 7 bases, with 16 bases sitting between them. Germline values: CDR1 MDHEN, CDR2 SYDVKM. This CDR3 is built from 13 residues. As DNA, the CDR3 is TGTGCCAGCAGGATCTCGACAGACATGGAGCAGTACTTC. It encodes CASRISTDMEQYF. The whole variable domain, filled in from reference TRBV28 and TRBJ2-7, reads DVKVTQSSRYLVKRTGEKVFLECVQDMDHENMFWYRQDPGLGLRLIYFSYDVKMKEKGDIPEGYSVSREKKERFSLILESASTNQTSMYLCASRISTDMEQYFGPGTRLTVT.

The CDR3 coding sequence is TGCGCCAGCAGCATCGGACACTCGATAGCCAAAAACATTCAGTACTTC. Translation gives CASSIGHSIAKNIQYF. This rearrangement joins TRBV5-1 to TRBJ2-4, with D perhaps TRBD1 (5 bases). The germline V gene has CDR1 SGHRS and CDR2 YFSETQ. This CDR3 has 16 residues. V lost 4 bases and J 0 bases, leaving 14 bases between the germline ends.

This clone was seen more than once but under ten times. The chain links TRBV18 to TRBJ1-5; TRBD1 matches 8 bases. The V segment lost 6 bases and the J segment 6 bases; nucleotides outside the gene matches: 7. The CDR3 length is 14 residues. CDR1 is KGHSH and CDR2 is LQKENI in the germline V gene. This CDR3 reads CASSSDRAGQPQHF. The CDR3 nucleotides are TGTGCCAGCTCCTCGGACAGGGCCGGTCAGCCCCAGCATTTT.

This clone is a singleton in its sample. The CDR3 DNA reads as TGTGCCAGCTCACCGGGCAGGGCAAACACTGAAGCTTTCTTT. Amino acids: CASSPGRANTEAFF. The chain has TRBV18 and TRBJ1-1, with a weak D call TRBD1 (5 bases). This CDR3 is 14 amino acids long. Trimming shortened V by 3 bases and J by 2 bases, and 10 bases separated the two germline ends. Germline assignment: CDR1 KGHSH and CDR2 LQKENI. The full variable domain, completed using reference TRBV18 and TRBJ1-1, is NAGVMQNPRHLVRRRGQEARLRCSPMKGHSHVYWYRQLPEEGLKFMVYLQKENIIDESGMPKERFSAEFPKEGPSILRIQQVVRGDSAAYFCASSPGRANTEAFFGQGTRLTVV.

This rearrangement joins TRBV11-2 to TRBJ1-5; no firm D call. V was pared by 1 base and J by 7 bases, with 8 bases between. The CDR3 runs to 13 residues. CDR1 is SGHAT and CDR2 is FQNNGV in the germline V gene. DNA for the CDR3: TGTGCCAGCAGCTTAGGTGGAGAGCAGCCCCAGCATTTT. Its translation is CASSLGGEQPQHF.

This clone was found once. This chain links TRBV7-3 with TRBJ2-3; tentative D call: TRBD2 (6 bases). The CDR3 is 17 residues long. Germline CDR1 and CDR2: SGHTA and FQGTGA. Trimming shortened V by 1 base and J by 1 base, and 15 bases separated the two germline ends. The CDR3 sequence is CASSLRVGGTRTDTQYF. The CDR3 nucleotides are TGTGCCAGCAGCTTAAGGGTCGGCGGGACCCGCACAGATACGCAGTATTTT. The full variable domain, with the rest looked up from reference TRBV7-3 and TRBJ2-3, is GAGVSQTPSNKVTEKGKYVELRCDPISGHTALYWYRQSLGQGPEFLIYFQGTGAADDSGLPNDRFFAVRPEGSVSTLKIQRTERGDSAVYLCASSLRVGGTRTDTQYFGPGTRLTVL.

J is TRBJ1-2 and V is TRBV3-1 (or the pseudogene TRBV3-2), with 7 bases aligning to TRBD1. The CDR3 runs 16 residues. From germline, CDR1 is LGHDT and CDR2 YNNKEL (reference sequence). V lost 1 base and J lost 0; bases outside the gene matches: 5. In DNA, the CDR3 is TGTGCCAGCAGCCAAGGAGGGGGCGGTGCTAACTATGGCTACACCTTC. The encoded protein is CASSQGGGGANYGYTF.

This clone was seen many times. The chain employs TRBV4-2 and TRBJ2-3; D is possibly TRBD1 (6 bases). The germline V and J ends were trimmed by 4 bases and 1 base, with 12 bases remaining between them. The CDR3 has 15 amino acids. Germline CDR1 reads LGHNA; CDR2 reads YNFKEQ. The CDR3: CASSPRSGGTDTQYF. The CDR3 DNA sequence: TGTGCCAGCAGCCCGCGGTCAGGGGGCACAGATACGCAGTATTTT.

The table lists this clone with many counts. The genes are TRBV28 and TRBJ1-2; D is ambiguous. This CDR3 has 11 amino acids. V gave up 8 bases and J gave up 4 bases, with 8 bases separating them. Germline V gene lookup returns CDR1 MDHEN and CDR2 SYDVKM. CDR3 DNA: TGTGCCAGCGAGGCGGGCTATGGCTACACCTTC. Translation: CASEAGYGYTF.

The gene calls are TRBV6-1 and TRBJ2-7; maybe TRBD1 (6 bases). V was pared by 4 bases and J by 7 bases, with 23 bases between. The germline V gene encodes CDR1 MNHNS and CDR2 SASEGT. This CDR3 has 16 residues. The CDR3 loop is CASSGNQGSLVGEQYF. In nucleotides, the CDR3 is TGTGCCAGCAGTGGAAACCAGGGGTCCCTAGTGGGAGAGCAGTACTTC.

The chain is built from TRBV6-5 and TRBJ1-2; D uncertain. This CDR3 comprises 13 residues. CDR1 and CDR2 (germline): MNHEY, SVGAGI. V gave up 4 bases and J gave up 7 bases, with 13 bases separating them. The CDR3 DNA is TGTGCCAGCAGTTCCAACACGGCAGGTGGCTACACCTTC. Its translation: CASSSNTAGGYTF.

The rearrangement uses TRBV15 and TRBJ1-2, with no clear D. CDR3 length equals 14 residues. Trimming left V 1 base short and J 2 bases short, with 8 bases between. The germline CDR1 and CDR2 sequences are LNHNV and YYDKDF (reference sequence). The CDR3 loop is CATSRARENYGYTF. The DNA for the CDR3 is TGTGCCACCAGCAGAGCTCGGGAAAACTATGGCTACACCTTC.

The count of this clone is one. V is TRBV19 and J is TRBJ2-3; TRBD2 matches at 10 bases. The V gene's germline CDR1 is LNHDA and CDR2 SQIVND (reference sequence). V shed 7 bases, J shed 6 bases, and the junction held 13 bases outside the gene matches. This CDR3 is built from 16 residues. The CDR3 loop reads CASTPRGSGGRDTQYF. The CDR3 bases are TGTGCCAGTACCCCCCGGGGTAGCGGGGGGCGTGATACGCAGTATTTT. The full variable domain, rest sourced from reference TRBV19 and TRBJ2-3, is DGGITQSPKYLFRKEGQNVTLSCEQNLNHDAMYWYRQDPGQGLRLIYYSQIVNDFQKGDIAEGYSVSREKKESFPLTVTSAQKNPTAFYLCASTPRGSGGRDTQYFGPGTRLTVL.

This clone has a single count. J is TRBJ2-7 and V is TRBV28; TRBD1 might be the D (5 bases). In germline, CDR1 is MDHEN, CDR2 SYDVKM. This CDR3 is 12 amino acids long. With 10 bases removed from V and 1 base from J, the gap between germline ends came to 11 bases. The CDR3 loop is CATTGTSYEQYF. The CDR3 coding sequence is TGTGCCACCACAGGTACGTCCTACGAGCAGTACTTC.

The chain joins TRBV5-1 to TRBJ2-1; 7 bases map to TRBD2. The CDR3 is 15 residues long. The V segment lost 4 bases and the J segment 12 bases; nucleotides outside the gene matches: 16. CDR1 is SGHRS, CDR2 YFSETQ, per germline. CDR3 in DNA: TGCGCCAGCAGCCCCGGGACTACTTACAATGAGTGGCAGTTCTTC. It specifies CASSPGTTYNEWQFF.

V usage is TRBV4-1 and J usage is TRBJ1-5; a possible D gene is TRBD1 (6 bases). V gave up 0 bases and J gave up 1 base, with 16 bases separating them. The CDR3 length is 18 residues. The germline V gene has CDR1 MGHRA and CDR2 YSYEKL. The CDR3 sequence: CASSQELAGDYSNQPQHF. CDR3 nucleotide sequence: TGCGCCAGCAGCCAAGAGCTCGCAGGGGACTACAGCAATCAGCCCCAGCATTTT.

The V call is TRBV6-2 or TRBV6-3, the J call TRBJ2-5; tentatively, D is TRBD2 (5 bases). The CDR3 has 14 residues. V was trimmed by 6 bases and J by 5 bases, leaving 16 bases between them. Germline CDR1 and CDR2: MNHEY and SVGEGT. The DNA of the CDR3 is TGTGCCAGCAGCTCTAGGTTGGGCGGGGAGACCCAGTACTTC. It codes for CASSSRLGGETQYF.